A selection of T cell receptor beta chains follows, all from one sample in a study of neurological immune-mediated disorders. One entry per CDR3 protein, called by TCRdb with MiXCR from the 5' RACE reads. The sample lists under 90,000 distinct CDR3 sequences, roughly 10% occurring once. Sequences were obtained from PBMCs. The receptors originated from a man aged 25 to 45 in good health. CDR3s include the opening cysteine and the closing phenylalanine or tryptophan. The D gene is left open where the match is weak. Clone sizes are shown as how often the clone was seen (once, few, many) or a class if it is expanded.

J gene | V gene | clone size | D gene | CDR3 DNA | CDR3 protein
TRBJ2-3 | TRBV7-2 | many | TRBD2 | TGTGCCAGCAGCTTAGAGGGGACTAGCGGGAGGCGGGGCAGCACAGATACGCAGTATTTT | CASSLEGTSGRRGSTDTQYF
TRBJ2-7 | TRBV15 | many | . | TGTGCCACCAGCAATCTGGGATCCTACGAGCAGTACTTC | CATSNLGSYEQYF
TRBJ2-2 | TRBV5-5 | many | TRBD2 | TGTGCCAGCAGCTTGGTTCTAGCGGGAACCGGGGAGCTGTTTTTT | CASSLVLAGTGELFF
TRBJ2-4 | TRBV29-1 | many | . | TGCAGCGTTGAAGATCTTGGGGCCATGAACATTCAGTACTTC | CSVEDLGAMNIQYF
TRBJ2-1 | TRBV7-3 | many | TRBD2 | TGTGCCAGCAGCTGGACTAGCGGGAGGGCGGATGAGCAGTTCTTC | CASSWTSGRADEQFF
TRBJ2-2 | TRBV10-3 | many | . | TGTGCCATCAGTGCCACTAGCCCCGGAACCGGGGAGCTGTTTTTT | CAISATSPGTGELFF
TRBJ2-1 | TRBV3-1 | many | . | TGTGCCAGCAGCCTCCAAGAAGCAAACAATGAGCAGTTCTTC | CASSLQEANNEQFF
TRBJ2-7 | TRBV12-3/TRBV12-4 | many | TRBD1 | TGTGCCAGCAGTTCCGGGACAGGGATAGCCTACGAGCAGTACTTC | CASSSGTGIAYEQYF
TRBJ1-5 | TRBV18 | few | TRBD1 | TGTGCCAGCTCACCACGACAGGGCGGTAGCCAGCCCCAGCATTTT | CASSPRQGGSQPQHF
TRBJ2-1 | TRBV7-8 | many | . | TGTGCCAGCAGCCCCATGCCAGGGACGGCCTACAATGAGCAGTTCTTC | CASSPMPGTAYNEQFF
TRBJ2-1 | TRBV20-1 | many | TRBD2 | TGCAGTGCTCCCGGGACCGTATTTAGTACTAGCGGGAACAATGAGCAGTTCTTC | CSAPGTVFSTSGNNEQFF
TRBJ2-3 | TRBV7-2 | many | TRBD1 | TGTGCCAGCAGCCGGGACAGATACACAGATACGCAGTATTTT | CASSRDRYTDTQYF
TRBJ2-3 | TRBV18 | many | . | TGTGCCAGCTCACCTATGGGCACAGATACGCAGTATTTT | CASSPMGTDTQYF
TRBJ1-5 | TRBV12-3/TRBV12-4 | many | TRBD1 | TGTGCCAGCACCCGGTCTACAGGGGGCAATCAGCCCCAGCATTTT | CASTRSTGGNQPQHF
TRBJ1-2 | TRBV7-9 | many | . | TGTGCCAGCAGCTTAGTCCCTTTGGACAGATATGGCTACACCTTC | CASSLVPLDRYGYTF
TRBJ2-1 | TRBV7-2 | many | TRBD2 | TGTGCCAGCAGCTTAGCGGCGGGAGATTATGAGCAGTTCTTC | CASSLAAGDYEQFF
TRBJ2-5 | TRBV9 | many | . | TGTGCCAGCAGCGTAGGGGTCCAAGAGACCCAGTACTTC | CASSVGVQETQYF
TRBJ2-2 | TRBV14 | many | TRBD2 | TGTGCCAGCAGCCTACCGGGACTAGCGGCCACCGGGGAGCTGTTTTTT | CASSLPGLAATGELFF